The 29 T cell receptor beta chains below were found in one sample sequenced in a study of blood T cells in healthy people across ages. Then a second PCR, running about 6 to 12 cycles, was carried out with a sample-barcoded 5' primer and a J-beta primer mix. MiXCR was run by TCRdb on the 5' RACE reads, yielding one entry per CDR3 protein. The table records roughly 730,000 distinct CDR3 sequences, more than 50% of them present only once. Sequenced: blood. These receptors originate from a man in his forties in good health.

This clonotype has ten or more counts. CDR3 sequence: CASSSQGSQETQYF. The DNA for the CDR3 is TGCGCCAGCAGCTCGCAGGGGTCACAAGAGACCCAGTACTTC. The V and J genes are TRBV5-1 and TRBJ2-5; maybe TRBD1 (6 bases). The CDR3 has 14 amino acids. V lost 3 bases and J lost 2, with 11 bases in between. CDR1 and CDR2 from the germline V gene are SGHRS and YFSETQ.

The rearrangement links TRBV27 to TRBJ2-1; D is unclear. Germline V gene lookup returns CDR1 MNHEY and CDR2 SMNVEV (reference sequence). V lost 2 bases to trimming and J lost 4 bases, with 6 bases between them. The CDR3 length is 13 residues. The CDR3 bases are TGTGCCAGCAGTTTAGAGAATTACAATGAGCAGTTCTTC. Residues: CASSLENYNEQFF.

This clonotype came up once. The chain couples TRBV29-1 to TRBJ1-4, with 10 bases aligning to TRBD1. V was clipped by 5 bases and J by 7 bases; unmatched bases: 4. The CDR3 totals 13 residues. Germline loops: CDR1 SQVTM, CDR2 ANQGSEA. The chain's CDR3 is CSVSGQGIEKLFF. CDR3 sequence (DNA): TGCAGCGTTTCGGGACAGGGGATTGAAAAACTGTTTTTT.

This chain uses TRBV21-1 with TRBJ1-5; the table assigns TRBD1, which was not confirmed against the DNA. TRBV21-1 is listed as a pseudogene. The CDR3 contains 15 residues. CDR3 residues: CASSSRGNSNQPQHF. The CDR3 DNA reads TGTGCCAGCAGCAGCAGGGGAAATAGCAATCAGCCCCAGCATTTT.

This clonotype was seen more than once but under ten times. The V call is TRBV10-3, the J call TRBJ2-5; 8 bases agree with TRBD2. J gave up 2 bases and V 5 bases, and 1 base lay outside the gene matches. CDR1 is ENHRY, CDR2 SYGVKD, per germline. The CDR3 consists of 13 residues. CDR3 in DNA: TGTGCCATCAGTACTAGCGGACAAGAGACCCAGTACTTC. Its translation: CAISTSGQETQYF.

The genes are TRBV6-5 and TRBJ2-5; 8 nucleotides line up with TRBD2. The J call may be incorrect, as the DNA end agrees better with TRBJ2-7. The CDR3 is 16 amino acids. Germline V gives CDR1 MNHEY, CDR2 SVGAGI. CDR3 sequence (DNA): TGTGCCAGCAGTCCTCCCGGGACTAGTGGTTACTACGAGCAGTACTTC. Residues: CASSPPGTSGYYEQYF.

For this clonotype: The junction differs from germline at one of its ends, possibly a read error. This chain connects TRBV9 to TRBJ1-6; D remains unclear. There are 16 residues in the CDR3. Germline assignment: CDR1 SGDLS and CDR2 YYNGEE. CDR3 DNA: TGTGCCAGCAGCGTTATGGAGAGCTCCTATAATTCACCCCCCCACTTT. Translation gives CASSVMESSYNSPPHF. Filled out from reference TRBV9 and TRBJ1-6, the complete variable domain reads DSGVTQTPKHLITATGQRVTLRCSPRSGDLSVYWYQQSLDQGLQFLIQYYNGEERAKGNILERFSAQQFPDLHSELNLSSLELGDSALYFCASSVMESSYNSPPHFGNGTRLTVT.

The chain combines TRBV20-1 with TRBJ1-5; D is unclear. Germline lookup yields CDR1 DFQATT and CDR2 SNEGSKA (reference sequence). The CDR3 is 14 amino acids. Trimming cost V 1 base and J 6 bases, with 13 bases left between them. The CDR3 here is CSARGGVFGQPQHF. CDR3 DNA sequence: TGCAGTGCTAGAGGCGGGGTTTTCGGTCAGCCCCAGCATTTT.

The DNA for the CDR3 is TGTGCCAGCAGCTCCCAGGGAAGCACAGATACGCAGTATTTT. Translation gives CASSSQGSTDTQYF. V usage is TRBV11-2 and J usage is TRBJ2-3; a weak D match, TRBD1 (5 bases). This CDR3 has 14 residues. Between the trimmed V and J ends, which lost 4 bases and 0 bases, there was a span of 8 bases. The germline CDR1 and CDR2 sequences are SGHAT and FQNNGV.

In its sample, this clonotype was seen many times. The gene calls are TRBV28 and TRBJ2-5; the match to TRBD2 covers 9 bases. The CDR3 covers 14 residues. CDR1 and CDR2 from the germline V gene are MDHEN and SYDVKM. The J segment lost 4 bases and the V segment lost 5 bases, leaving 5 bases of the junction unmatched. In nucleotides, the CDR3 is TGTGCCAGCAGTCTGGGACTAGCAGGAGAGACCCAGTACTTC. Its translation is CASSLGLAGETQYF. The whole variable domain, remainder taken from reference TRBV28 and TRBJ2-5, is DVKVTQSSRYLVKRTGEKVFLECVQDMDHENMFWYRQDPGLGLRLIYFSYDVKMKEKGDIPEGYSVSREKKERFSLILESASTNQTSMYLCASSLGLAGETQYFGPGTRLLVL.

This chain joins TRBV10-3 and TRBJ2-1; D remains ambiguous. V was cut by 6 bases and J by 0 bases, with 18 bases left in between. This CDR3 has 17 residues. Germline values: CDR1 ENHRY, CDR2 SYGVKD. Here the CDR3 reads CAISQASGYSSYNEQFF. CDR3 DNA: TGTGCCATCAGCCAGGCTTCTGGGTATAGCTCCTACAATGAGCAGTTCTTC.

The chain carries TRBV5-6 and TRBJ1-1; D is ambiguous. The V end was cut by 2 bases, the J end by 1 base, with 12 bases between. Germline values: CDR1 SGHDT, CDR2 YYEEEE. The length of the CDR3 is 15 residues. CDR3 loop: CASSLIPTRNTEAFF. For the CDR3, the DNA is TGTGCCAGCAGCTTAATCCCGACAAGGAACACTGAAGCTTTCTTT.

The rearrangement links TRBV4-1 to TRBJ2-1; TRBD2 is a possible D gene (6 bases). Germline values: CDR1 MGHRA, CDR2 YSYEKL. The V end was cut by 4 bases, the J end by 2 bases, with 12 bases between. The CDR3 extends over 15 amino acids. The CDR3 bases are TGCGCCAGCAGCCCTGCGGGGTCGCCCTACAATGAGCAGTTCTTC. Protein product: CASSPAGSPYNEQFF.

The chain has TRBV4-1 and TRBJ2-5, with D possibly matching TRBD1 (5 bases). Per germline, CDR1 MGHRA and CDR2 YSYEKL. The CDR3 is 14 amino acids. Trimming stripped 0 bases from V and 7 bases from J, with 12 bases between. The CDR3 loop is CASSQEQGVATQYF. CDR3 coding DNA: TGCGCCAGCAGCCAAGAACAAGGGGTAGCGACCCAGTACTTC.

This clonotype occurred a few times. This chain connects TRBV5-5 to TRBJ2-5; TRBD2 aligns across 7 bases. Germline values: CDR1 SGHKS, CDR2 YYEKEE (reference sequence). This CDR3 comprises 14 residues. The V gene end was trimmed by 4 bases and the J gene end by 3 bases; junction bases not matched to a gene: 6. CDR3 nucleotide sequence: TGTGCCAGCAGCGCAAGACTAGCTGAAGAGACCCAGTACTTC. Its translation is CASSARLAEETQYF.

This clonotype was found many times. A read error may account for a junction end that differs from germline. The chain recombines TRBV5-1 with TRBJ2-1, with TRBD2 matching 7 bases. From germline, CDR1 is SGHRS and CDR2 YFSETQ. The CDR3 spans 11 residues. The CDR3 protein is CASSLAGEQFF. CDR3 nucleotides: TGTGCCAGCAGTTTAGCGGGTGAGCAGTTCTTC.

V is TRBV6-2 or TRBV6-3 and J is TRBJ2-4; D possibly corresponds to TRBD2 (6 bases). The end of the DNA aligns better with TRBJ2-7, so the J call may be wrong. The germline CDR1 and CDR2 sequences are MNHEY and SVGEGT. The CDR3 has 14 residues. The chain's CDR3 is CASSYGGTPYEQYF. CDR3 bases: TGTGCCAGCAGTTACGGGGGGACCCCCTACGAGCAGTACTTC.

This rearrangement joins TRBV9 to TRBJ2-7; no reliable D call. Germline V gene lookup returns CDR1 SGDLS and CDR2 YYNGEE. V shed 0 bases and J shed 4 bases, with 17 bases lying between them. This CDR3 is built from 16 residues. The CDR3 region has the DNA TGTGCCAGCAGCGTAGGCCCTGTCGGTTTTCCTTACGAGCAGTACTTC. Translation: CASSVGPVGFPYEQYF.

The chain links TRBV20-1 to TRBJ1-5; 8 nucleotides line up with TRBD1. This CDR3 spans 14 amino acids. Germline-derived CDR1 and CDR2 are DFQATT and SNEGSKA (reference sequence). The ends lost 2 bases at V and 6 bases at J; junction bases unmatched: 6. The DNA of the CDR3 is TGCAGTGCTAGATCGGACAGGGAGGTTCAGCCCCAGCATTTT. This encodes CSARSDREVQPQHF.

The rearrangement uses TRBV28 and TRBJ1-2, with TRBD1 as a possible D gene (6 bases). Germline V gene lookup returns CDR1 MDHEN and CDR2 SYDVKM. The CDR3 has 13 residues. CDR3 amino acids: CGILPPGANGYTF. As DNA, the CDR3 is TGTGGCATACTACCCCCGGGGGCAAATGGCTACACCTTC.

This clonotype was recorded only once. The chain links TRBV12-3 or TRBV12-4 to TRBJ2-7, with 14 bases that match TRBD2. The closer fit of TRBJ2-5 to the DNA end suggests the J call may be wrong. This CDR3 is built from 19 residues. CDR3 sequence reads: CASNGGGTSGRGEKETQYF. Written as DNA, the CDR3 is TGTGCCAGCAATGGGGGGGGGACTAGCGGGAGAGGGGAGAAAGAGACCCAGTACTTC.

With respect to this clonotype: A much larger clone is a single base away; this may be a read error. CDR3 DNA sequence: TGTGCCAGCAGACTAGACAGAATGAACACTAAAGCTTTCTTT. Translated, it gives CASRLDRMNTKAFF. The rearrangement uses TRBV12-3 or TRBV12-4 and TRBJ1-1, with a tentative D call TRBD1 (5 bases). The CDR3 is 14 residues long.

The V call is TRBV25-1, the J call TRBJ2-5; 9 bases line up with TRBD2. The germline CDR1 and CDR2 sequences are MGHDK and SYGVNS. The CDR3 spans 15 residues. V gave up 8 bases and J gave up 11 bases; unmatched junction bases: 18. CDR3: CASGPGLALLDEQYF. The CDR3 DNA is TGTGCCAGCGGACCGGGACTAGCCTTGTTGGATGAGCAGTACTTC.

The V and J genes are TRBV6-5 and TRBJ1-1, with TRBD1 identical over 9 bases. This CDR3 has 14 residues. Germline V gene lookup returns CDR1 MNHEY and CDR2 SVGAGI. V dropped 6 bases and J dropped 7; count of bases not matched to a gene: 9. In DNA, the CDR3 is TGTGCCAGCAGGCCCGGGACAGGGCTTCGTGAAGCTTTCTTT. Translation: CASRPGTGLREAFF.

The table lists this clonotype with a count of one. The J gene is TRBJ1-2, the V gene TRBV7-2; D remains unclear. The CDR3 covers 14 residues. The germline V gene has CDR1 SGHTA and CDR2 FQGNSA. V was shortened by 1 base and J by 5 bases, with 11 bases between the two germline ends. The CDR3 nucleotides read TGTGCCAGCAGCTTAGATTACAGCCCGTATGGCTACACCTTC. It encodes CASSLDYSPYGYTF.

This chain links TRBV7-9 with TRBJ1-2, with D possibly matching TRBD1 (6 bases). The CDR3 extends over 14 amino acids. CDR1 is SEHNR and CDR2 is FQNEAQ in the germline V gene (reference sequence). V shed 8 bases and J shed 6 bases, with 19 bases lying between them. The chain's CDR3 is CASLGEQGNHGYTF. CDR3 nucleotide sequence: TGTGCCAGCTTAGGGGAGCAGGGGAATCATGGCTACACCTTC.

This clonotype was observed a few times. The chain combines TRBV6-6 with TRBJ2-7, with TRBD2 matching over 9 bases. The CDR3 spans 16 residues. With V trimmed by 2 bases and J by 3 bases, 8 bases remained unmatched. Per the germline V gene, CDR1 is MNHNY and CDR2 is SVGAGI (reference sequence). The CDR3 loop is CASSYGPGTSSYEQYF. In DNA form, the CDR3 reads TGTGCCAGCAGTTACGGCCCGGGGACTAGCAGCTACGAGCAGTACTTC.

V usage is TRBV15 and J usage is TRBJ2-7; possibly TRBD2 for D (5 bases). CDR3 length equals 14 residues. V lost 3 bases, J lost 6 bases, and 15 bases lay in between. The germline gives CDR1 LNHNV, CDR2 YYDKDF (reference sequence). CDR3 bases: TGTGCCACCAGCAGTAGACAAAACGAGGGCGAGCAGTACTTC. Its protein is CATSSRQNEGEQYF. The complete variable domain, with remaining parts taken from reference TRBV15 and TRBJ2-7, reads DAMVIQNPRYQVTQFGKPVTLSCSQTLNHNVMYWYQQKSSQAPKLLFHYYDKDFNNEADTPDNFQSRRPNTSFCFLDIRSPGLGDTAMYLCATSSRQNEGEQYFGPGTRLTVT.

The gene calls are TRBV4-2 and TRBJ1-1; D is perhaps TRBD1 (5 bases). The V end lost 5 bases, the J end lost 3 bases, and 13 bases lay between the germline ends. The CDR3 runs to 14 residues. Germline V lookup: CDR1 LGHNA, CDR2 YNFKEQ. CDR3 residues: CASSRPGGDTEAFF. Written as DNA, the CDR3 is TGTGCCAGCAGCAGACCGGGGGGGGACACTGAAGCTTTCTTT.